A selection of T cell receptor beta chains follows, all from one sample in a study of response to subunit inactivated influenza vaccine. TCRdb analysed the RT-PCR reads with MiXCR anew, one entry per CDR3 protein. The sample contains roughly 540,000 distinct CDR3 sequences, around 21% of which appear only once. The same specimen was also included in a second study, on T cells expressing NK-cell markers.

The sequenced sample was CD4+ T cells sorted from PBMCs, obtained roughly 12 days after vaccination. These receptors all come from a man aged 45-65 years who received an inactivated influenza vaccine. Each CDR3 is given with its conserved first and last residue. The D gene is left open where the match is weak. Some rows mark clone size as missing; the rest say once, few, many or name a class of expanded clone.

v_gene: TRBV4-3; j_gene: TRBJ1-2; d_gene: TRBD1; abundance: -; CDR3aa: CASSPAGGNYGYTF; CDR3nt: TGCGCCAGCAGCCCGGCAGGGGGGAACTATGGCTACACCTTC
v_gene: TRBV7-2; j_gene: TRBJ2-7; d_gene: TRBD2; abundance: few; CDR3aa: CASSLSTSGGGEQYF; CDR3nt: TGTGCCAGCAGCTTATCGACTAGCGGGGGGGGCGAGCAGTACTTC
v_gene: TRBV7-2; j_gene: TRBJ1-2; d_gene: -; abundance: -; CDR3aa: CASSLAQGMVGYGYTF; CDR3nt: TGTGCCAGCAGCTTAGCACAGGGAATGGTTGGGTATGGCTACACCTTC
v_gene: TRBV29-1; j_gene: TRBJ2-5; d_gene: TRBD1; abundance: -; CDR3aa: CSVDSSGRRSGQGAIESKTHYF; CDR3nt: TGCAGCGTTGATTCTTCCGGCCGGAGGAGCGGACAGGGGGCAATAGAGTCGAAGACCCACTACTTC
v_gene: TRBV7-9; j_gene: TRBJ2-2; d_gene: TRBD2; abundance: few; CDR3aa: CASSQLAVNTGELFF; CDR3nt: TGTGCCAGCAGCCAGCTAGCGGTCAACACCGGGGAGCTGTTTTTT
v_gene: TRBV6-4; j_gene: TRBJ1-3; d_gene: -; abundance: few; CDR3aa: CARRGRRTYRSGNTIYF; CDR3nt: TGTGCCAGGAGAGGGCGGAGAACCTATCGCTCTGGAAACACCATATATTTT
v_gene: TRBV7-2; j_gene: TRBJ2-7; d_gene: -; abundance: -; CDR3aa: CASSLARGLVYEQYF; CDR3nt: TGTGCCAGCAGCTTAGCGAGGGGTCTAGTCTACGAGCAGTACTTC
v_gene: TRBV20-1; j_gene: TRBJ2-1; d_gene: TRBD2; abundance: -; CDR3aa: CSAREASGRHEQFF; CDR3nt: TGCAGTGCTAGAGAGGCTAGCGGGAGACATGAGCAGTTCTTC
v_gene: TRBV5-1; j_gene: TRBJ1-3; d_gene: -; abundance: -; CDR3aa: CASSLAIPGQGSTIYF; CDR3nt: TGCGCCAGCAGCTTGGCGATACCGGGACAAGGGAGCACCATATATTTT
v_gene: TRBV5-1; j_gene: TRBJ2-2; d_gene: TRBD2; abundance: -; CDR3aa: CASSLSTGGNTGELFF; CDR3nt: TGCGCCAGCAGCTTGAGTACGGGAGGGAACACCGGGGAGCTGTTTTTT
v_gene: TRBV28; j_gene: TRBJ2-2; d_gene: TRBD1; abundance: few; CDR3aa: CASSPLGQALVELFF; CDR3nt: TGTGCCAGCAGTCCCCTAGGACAGGCGCTAGTGGAGCTGTTTTTT
v_gene: TRBV5-5; j_gene: TRBJ2-3; d_gene: -; abundance: few; CDR3aa: CASSSPQGITDTQYF; CDR3nt: TGTGCCAGCAGCTCACCGCAGGGTATCACAGATACGCAGTATTTT
v_gene: TRBV9; j_gene: TRBJ2-2; d_gene: TRBD2; abundance: few; CDR3aa: CASSARTSGNTGELFF; CDR3nt: TGTGCCAGCAGCGCCAGGACTAGCGGGAACACCGGGGAGCTGTTTTTT
v_gene: TRBV7-9; j_gene: TRBJ1-1; d_gene: -; abundance: few; CDR3aa: CASSPRAPGRTEAFF; CDR3nt: TGTGCCAGCAGCCCCCGGGCCCCTGGAAGGACTGAAGCTTTCTTT
v_gene: TRBV9; j_gene: TRBJ1-1; d_gene: -; abundance: -; CDR3aa: CASSVEPAGTEAFF; CDR3nt: TGTGCCAGCAGCGTAGAACCAGCGGGCACTGAAGCTTTCTTT
v_gene: TRBV5-1; j_gene: TRBJ2-3; d_gene: -; abundance: -; CDR3aa: CASSPSPEDTQYF; CDR3nt: TGCGCCAGCAGCCCGAGCCCAGAGGATACGCAGTATTTT
v_gene: TRBV6-2/TRBV6-3; j_gene: TRBJ2-3; d_gene: TRBD2; abundance: once; CDR3aa: CASIPGGARGTQYF; CDR3nt: TGTGCCAGCATTCCGGGGGGGGCGAGGGGTACGCAGTATTTT
v_gene: TRBV24-1; j_gene: TRBJ2-7; d_gene: -; abundance: -; CDR3aa: CATSDPGEYEQYF; CDR3nt: TGTGCCACCAGTGATCCAGGAGAATACGAGCAGTACTTC
v_gene: TRBV12-3/TRBV12-4; j_gene: TRBJ2-7; d_gene: -; abundance: -; CDR3aa: CASSLLAARNYEQYF; CDR3nt: TGTGCCAGCAGTTTATTGGCGGCCCGGAACTACGAGCAGTACTTC
v_gene: TRBV16; j_gene: TRBJ2-6; d_gene: -; abundance: -; CDR3aa: CASSQQAAGGNVLTF; CDR3nt: TGTGCCAGCAGCCAGCAGGCTGCAGGTGGCAACGTCCTGACTTTC
v_gene: TRBV27; j_gene: TRBJ2-1; d_gene: -; abundance: -; CDR3aa: CASSLSEVTAYNEQFF; CDR3nt: TGTGCCAGCAGTTTATCGGAGGTAACCGCCTACAATGAGCAGTTCTTC
v_gene: TRBV11-2; j_gene: TRBJ2-5; d_gene: -; abundance: -; CDR3aa: CASSLDWAGRETQYF; CDR3nt: TGTGCCAGCAGCTTAGATTGGGCAGGGCGAGAGACCCAGTACTTC